Below are 15 T cell receptor beta chains sequenced from a single sample in a study of cytomegalovirus exposure and HLA in healthy donors. Vbeta (60) and Jbeta (13) primers were used in the PCR. Measured with immunoSEQ multiplex PCR; TCRdb has only the in-frame clones, and not every one. Altogether approximately 150,000 clones are present, around 75% being singletons, with the ten largest covering about 4.5%. The sample comprised PBMCs. The receptors derive from a man aged 60 to 69 in good health and CMV-seronegative.

CDR3 in amino acids: CASSLAAGEGANYGYTF. The CDR3 nucleotides read TGTGCCAGCAGCTTAGCGGCGGGGGAGGGAGCTAACTATGGCTACACCTTC. This rearrangement joins TRBV7-2 to TRBJ1-2; a weak D match, TRBD1 (5 bases). CDR3 length: 17 residues. V was trimmed by 0 bases and J by 0 bases, leaving 14 bases between them. The germline V gene encodes CDR1 SGHTA and CDR2 FQGNSA.

The V gene is TRBV7-6, the J gene TRBJ1-6, with D perhaps TRBD1 (5 bases). The CDR3 sequence is 14 residues long. CDR1 is SGHVS, CDR2 FNYEAQ, per germline. Trimming stripped 1 base from V and 9 bases from J, with 10 bases between. The CDR3 sequence: CASSLGQGSSPLHF. Here the CDR3 DNA reads TGTGCCAGCAGCTTAGGGCAGGGCAGTTCACCCCTCCACTTT.

The V and J genes are TRBV9 and TRBJ1-4; 9 nucleotides match TRBD1. Per the germline V gene, CDR1 is SGDLS and CDR2 is YYNGEE. Trimming removed 0 bases from V and 8 bases from J; junction bases left unmatched: 5. This CDR3 comprises 15 residues. CDR3 protein: CASSVEGTGQEKLFF. CDR3 DNA: TGTGCCAGCAGCGTAGAGGGGACAGGGCAGGAAAAACTGTTTTTT.

This chain links TRBV4-2 with TRBJ1-2; D is ambiguous. This CDR3 is 12 amino acids long. Germline CDR1 is LGHNA and CDR2 is YNFKEQ. V dropped 3 bases and J dropped 7 bases, with 9 bases sitting between them. CDR3 protein: CASSHPSGGYTF. The CDR3 nucleotides are TGTGCCAGCAGCCACCCCTCGGGTGGCTACACCTTC.

The CDR3 nucleotides are TGTGCCATTGACTCCGGGACAGCTTATGGCTACACCTTC. It encodes CAIDSGTAYGYTF. This chain uses TRBV19 with TRBJ1-2; TRBD1 matches 7 bases. Germline values: CDR1 LNHDA, CDR2 SQIVND (reference sequence). J lost 5 bases, V lost 10 bases, and 10 bases had no gene match. CDR3 length: 13 residues.

The V call is TRBV19, the J call TRBJ2-1; TRBD2 agrees at 8 bases. CDR1 LNHDA and CDR2 SQIVND come from the germline V gene (reference sequence). The CDR3 is 17 residues long. J lost 8 bases, V lost 5 bases, and 17 bases had no gene match. CDR3 protein: CASSLTPGLAGSDEQFF. The CDR3 DNA follows: TGTGCCAGTAGTCTTACCCCGGGGCTAGCGGGTTCGGATGAGCAGTTCTTC. Based on the CDR3 plus reference TRBV19 and TRBJ2-1, the full variable domain is DGGITQSPKYLFRKEGQNVTLSCEQNLNHDAMYWYRQDPGQGLRLIYYSQIVNDFQKGDIAEGYSVSREKKESFPLTVTSAQKNPTAFYLCASSLTPGLAGSDEQFFGPGTRLTVL.

This clone appeared a few times. The rearrangement uses TRBV28 and TRBJ1-5; 7 positions agree with TRBD1. The V gene's germline CDR1 is MDHEN and CDR2 SYDVKM. This CDR3 has 14 residues. After removal of 6 bases from V and 6 bases from J, the junction contained 8 bases not matched to a gene. The CDR3 is CASRTTGKPQPQHF. The CDR3, as DNA: TGTGCCAGCAGAACGACAGGGAAGCCTCAGCCCCAGCATTTT.

The chain joins TRBV6-1 to TRBJ2-1, with 9 positions matching TRBD1. Germline-derived CDR1 and CDR2 are MNHNS and SASEGT. Losses at the gene ends were 6 bases for V and 2 bases for J; bases not matched to a gene: 5. This CDR3 contains 15 residues. The CDR3 DNA follows: TGTGCCAGCAGCGTGGACAGGGGACCCTACAATGAGCAGTTCTTC. It specifies CASSVDRGPYNEQFF.

This clone was detected a few times. The chain combines TRBV9 with TRBJ2-7; 8 bases are a match to TRBD2. Germline V gene sequence: CDR1 SGDLS, CDR2 YYNGEE. V was clipped by 4 bases and J by 0 bases; unmatched bases: 18. The CDR3 is 19 residues long. DNA of the CDR3: TGTGCCAGCAGCCCCTCGGGGGGGGGAGCGGGAGTTCTCTCCTACGAGCAGTACTTC. Translating gives CASSPSGGGAGVLSYEQYF.

This clone was seen a handful of times. The chain is built from TRBV27 and TRBJ2-7, with TRBD1 matching over 11 bases. In germline, CDR1 is MNHEY, CDR2 SMNVEV (reference sequence). Unmatched junction bases numbered 10, after V lost 5 bases and J lost 1 base. The CDR3 loop spans 17 amino acids. CDR3 sequence: CASSNLGTGGLSYEQYF. As DNA, the CDR3 is TGTGCCAGCAGTAACCTTGGGACAGGGGGGCTTTCCTACGAGCAGTACTTC.

The chain joins TRBV29-1 to TRBJ1-2, with TRBD1 as a possible D gene (6 bases). V gave up 8 bases and J gave up 2 bases, with 15 bases separating them. The CDR3 totals 13 residues. Germline V gene data show CDR1 as SQVTM and CDR2 as ANQGSEA. CDR3 region: CSSPTGDNYGYTF. The CDR3 bases are TGCAGCTCTCCGACAGGTGACAACTATGGCTACACCTTC. Looking up the rest from reference TRBV29-1 and TRBJ1-2 gives the full variable domain: SAVISQKPSRDICQRGTSLTIQCQVDSQVTMMFWYRQQPGQSLTLIATANQGSEATYESGFVIDKFPISRPNLTFSTLTVSNMSPEDSSIYLCSSPTGDNYGYTFGSGTRLTVV.

The chain combines TRBV28 with TRBJ2-7, with D possibly TRBD1 on 5 matching bases. The CDR3 contains 15 residues. Trimming stripped 3 bases from V and 3 bases from J, with 15 bases between. Germline V gene sequence: CDR1 MDHEN, CDR2 SYDVKM. CDR3 DNA: TGTGCCAGCAGTTTCCGACAGATAAGTCTCTACGAGCAGTACTTC. This codes for CASSFRQISLYEQYF.

The CDR3 bases are TGTGCCAGCTCACCGACCCCAGGACAGGTTACAAACACTGAAGCTTTCTTT. As protein: CASSPTPGQVTNTEAFF. The chain carries TRBV18 and TRBJ1-1, with 7 bases identical to TRBD1. V dropped 3 bases and J dropped 2; count of bases not matched to a gene: 12. CDR3 length equals 17 residues. The V gene's germline CDR1 is KGHSH and CDR2 LQKENI.

This chain joins TRBV5-4 and TRBJ1-2; D is perhaps TRBD1 (5 bases). CDR3 length: 14 residues. Germline CDR1 reads SGHNT; CDR2 reads YYREEE (reference sequence). Trimming shortened V by 5 bases and J by 0 bases, and 11 bases separated the two germline ends. The CDR3: CASRQDGSNYGYTF. CDR3 nucleotide sequence: TGTGCCAGCAGACAGGACGGGTCTAACTATGGCTACACCTTC.

The chain is built from TRBV6-5 and TRBJ1-4; D remains ambiguous. Trimming pared 6 bases from V and 2 bases from J, leaving 13 bases between. This CDR3 region has 15 residues. CDR1 is MNHEY, CDR2 SVGAGI, per germline. CDR3 region: CASRSDSRTNEKLFF. DNA of the CDR3: TGTGCCAGCAGATCGGACTCCCGCACTAATGAAAAACTGTTTTTT.